These T cell receptor beta chains were read from a single sample in a study of T-cell reconstitution after alpha-beta-depleted transplantation in children. Each CDR3 protein gets one entry after TCRdb re-called the PCR reads with MiXCR. The sample has hundreds of thousands of distinct CDR3 sequences, about an eighth seen once. The sample in question was PBMCs, obtained from the stem cell graft. The origin of the receptors is a human donor who donated a stem cell graft to a child with Fanconi anemia. Both conserved end residues are part of each CDR3. The D gene is left open where the match is weak. Size is stated for part of the rows, as once, few or many counts, or as a class when the clone is expanded.

TRBJ2-5 . TRBV5-4 14 few CASSSPGAVGTQYF TGTGCCAGCAGTTCCCCCGGGGCGGTAGGGACCCAGTACTTC
TRBJ2-2 . TRBV4-3 14 many CASSQVLNTGELFF TGCGCCAGCAGCCAAGTCCTGAACACCGGGGAGCTGTTTTTT
TRBJ1-1 TRBD1 TRBV18 16 . CASSPGTGSGVTEAFF TGTGCCAGCTCACCCGGGACAGGGAGTGGTGTCACTGAAGCTTTCTTT
TRBJ1-2 . TRBV5-1 12 . CASSFGANGYTF TGCGCCAGCAGCTTTGGGGCGAATGGCTACACCTTC
TRBJ2-7 TRBD1 TRBV6-6 13 . CASTGDRTYEQYF TGTGCCAGCACCGGGGACAGAACCTACGAGCAGTACTTC
TRBJ2-1 TRBD2 TRBV30 13 . CAREGLAKNEQFF TGTGCCCGAGAGGGACTAGCGAAAAATGAGCAGTTCTTC
TRBJ2-3 TRBD2 TRBV11-2 16 many CASSSSGGYSTDTQYF TGTGCCAGCAGCAGTAGCGGGGGGTATAGCACAGATACGCAGTATTTT
TRBJ2-7 TRBD1 TRBV6-1 15 . CASSGQGSSKYEQYF TGTGCCAGCAGTGGACAGGGTTCGTCGAAATACGAGCAGTACTTC
TRBJ1-6 . TRBV6-5 12 many CASMRLNSPLHF TGTGCCAGCATGAGGCTTAATTCACCCCTCCACTTT
TRBJ1-2 TRBD1 TRBV28 15 . CASSRPGQGFYGYTF TGTGCCAGCAGTCGTCCGGGACAGGGTTTCTATGGCTACACCTTC